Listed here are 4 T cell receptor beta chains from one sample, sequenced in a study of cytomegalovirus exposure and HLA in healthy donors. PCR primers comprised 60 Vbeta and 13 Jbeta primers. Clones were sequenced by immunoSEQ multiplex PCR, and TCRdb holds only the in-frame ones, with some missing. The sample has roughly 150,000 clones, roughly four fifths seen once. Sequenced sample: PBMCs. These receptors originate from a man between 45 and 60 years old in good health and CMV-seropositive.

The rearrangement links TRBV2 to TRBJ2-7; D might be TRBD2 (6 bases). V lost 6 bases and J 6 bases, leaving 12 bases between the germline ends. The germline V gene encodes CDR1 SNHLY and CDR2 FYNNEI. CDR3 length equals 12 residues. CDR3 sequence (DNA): TGTGCCAGCAGCACGGGAGCCCCCGAGCAGTACTTC. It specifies CASSTGAPEQYF. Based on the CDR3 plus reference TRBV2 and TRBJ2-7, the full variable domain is EPEVTQTPSHQVTQMGQEVILRCVPISNHLYFYWYRQILGQKVEFLVSFYNNEISEKSEIFDDQFSVERPDGSNFTLKIRSTKLEDSAMYFCASSTGAPEQYFGPGTRLTVT.

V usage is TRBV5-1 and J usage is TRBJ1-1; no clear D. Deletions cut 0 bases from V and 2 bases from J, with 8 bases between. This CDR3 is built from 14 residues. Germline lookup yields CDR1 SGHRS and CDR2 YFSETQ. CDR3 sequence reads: CASSLVGGNTEAFF. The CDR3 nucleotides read TGCGCCAGCAGCTTGGTTGGCGGTAACACTGAAGCTTTCTTT.

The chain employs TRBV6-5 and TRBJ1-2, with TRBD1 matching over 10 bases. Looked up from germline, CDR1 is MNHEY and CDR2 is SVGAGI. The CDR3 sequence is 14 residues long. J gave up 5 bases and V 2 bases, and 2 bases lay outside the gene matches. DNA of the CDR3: TGTGCCAGCAGTTACCGGGACAGGGGTTATGGCTACACCTTC. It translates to CASSYRDRGYGYTF.

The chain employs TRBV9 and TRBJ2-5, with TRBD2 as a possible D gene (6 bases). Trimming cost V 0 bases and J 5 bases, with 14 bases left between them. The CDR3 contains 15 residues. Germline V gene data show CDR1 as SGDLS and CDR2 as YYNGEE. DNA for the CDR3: TGTGCCAGCAGCGTAGCGGCCGGGGCGGGGGAGACCCAGTACTTC. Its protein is CASSVAAGAGETQYF.